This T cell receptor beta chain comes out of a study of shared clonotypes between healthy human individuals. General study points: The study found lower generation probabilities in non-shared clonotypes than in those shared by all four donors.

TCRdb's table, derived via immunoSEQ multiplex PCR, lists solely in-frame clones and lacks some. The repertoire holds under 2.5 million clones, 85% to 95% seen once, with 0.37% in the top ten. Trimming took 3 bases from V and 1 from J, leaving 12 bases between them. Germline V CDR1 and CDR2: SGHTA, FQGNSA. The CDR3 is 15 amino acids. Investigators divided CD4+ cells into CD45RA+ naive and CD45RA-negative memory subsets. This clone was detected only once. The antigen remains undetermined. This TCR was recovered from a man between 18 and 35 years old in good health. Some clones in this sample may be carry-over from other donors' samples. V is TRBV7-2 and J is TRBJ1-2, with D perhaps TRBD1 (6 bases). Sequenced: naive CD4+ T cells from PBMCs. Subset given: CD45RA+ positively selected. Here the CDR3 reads CASSFGSDSNYGYTF. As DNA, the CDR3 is TGTGCCAGCAGCTTTGGATCGGACAGTAACTATGGCTACACCTTC.